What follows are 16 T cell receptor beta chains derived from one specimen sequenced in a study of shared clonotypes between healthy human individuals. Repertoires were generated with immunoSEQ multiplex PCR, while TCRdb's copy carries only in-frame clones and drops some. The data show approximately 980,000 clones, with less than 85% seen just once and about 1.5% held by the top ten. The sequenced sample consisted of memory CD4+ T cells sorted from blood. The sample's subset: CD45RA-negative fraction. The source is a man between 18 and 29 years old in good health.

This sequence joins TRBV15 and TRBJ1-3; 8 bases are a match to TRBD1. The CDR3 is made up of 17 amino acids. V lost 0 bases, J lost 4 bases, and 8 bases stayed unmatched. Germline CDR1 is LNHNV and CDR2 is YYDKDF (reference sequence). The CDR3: CATSRDPSGGDGNTIYF. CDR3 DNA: TGTGCCACCAGCAGAGATCCGTCAGGGGGCGACGGAAACACCATATATTTT.

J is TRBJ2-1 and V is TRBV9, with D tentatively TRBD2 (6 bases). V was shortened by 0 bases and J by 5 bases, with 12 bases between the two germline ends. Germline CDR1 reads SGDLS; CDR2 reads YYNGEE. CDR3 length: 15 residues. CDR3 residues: CASSVVGGRNNEQFF. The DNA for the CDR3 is TGTGCCAGCAGCGTAGTCGGGGGTCGGAACAATGAGCAGTTCTTC. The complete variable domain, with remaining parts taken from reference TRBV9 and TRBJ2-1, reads DSGVTQTPKHLITATGQRVTLRCSPRSGDLSVYWYQQSLDQGLQFLIQYYNGEERAKGNILERFSAQQFPDLHSELNLSSLELGDSALYFCASSVVGGRNNEQFFGPGTRLTVL.

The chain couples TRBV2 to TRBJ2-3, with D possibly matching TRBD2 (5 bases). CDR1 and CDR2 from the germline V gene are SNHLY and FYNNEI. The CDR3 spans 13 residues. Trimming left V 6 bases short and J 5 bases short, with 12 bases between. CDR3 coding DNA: TGTGCCAGCAGCCTTAGCGAGGTAGATACGCAGTATTTT. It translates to CASSLSEVDTQYF. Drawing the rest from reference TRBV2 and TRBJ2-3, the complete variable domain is EPEVTQTPSHQVTQMGQEVILRCVPISNHLYFYWYRQILGQKVEFLVSFYNNEISEKSEIFDDQFSVERPDGSNFTLKIRSTKLEDSAMYFCASSLSEVDTQYFGPGTRLTVL.

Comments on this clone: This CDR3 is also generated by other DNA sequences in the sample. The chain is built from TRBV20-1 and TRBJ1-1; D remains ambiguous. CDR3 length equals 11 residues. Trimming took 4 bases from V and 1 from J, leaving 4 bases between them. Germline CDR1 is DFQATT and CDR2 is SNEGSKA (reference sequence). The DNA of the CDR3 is TGCAGTGCTACAGGGAACACTGAAGCTTTCTTT. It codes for CSATGNTEAFF.

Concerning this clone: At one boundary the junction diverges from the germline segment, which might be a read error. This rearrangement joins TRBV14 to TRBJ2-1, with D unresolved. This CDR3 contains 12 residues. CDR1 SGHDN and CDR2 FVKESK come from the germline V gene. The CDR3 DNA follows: TGTGCCAGCAGCCCATCGAAGGGCGTAAGGATCTTC. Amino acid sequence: CASSPSKGVRIF.

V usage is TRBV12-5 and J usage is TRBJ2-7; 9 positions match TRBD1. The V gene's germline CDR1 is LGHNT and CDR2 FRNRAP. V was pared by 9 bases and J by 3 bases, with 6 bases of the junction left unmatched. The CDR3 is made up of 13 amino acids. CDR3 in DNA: TGTGCTAGAAAGGGACAGGGTCTCTACGAGCAGTACTTC. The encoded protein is CARKGQGLYEQYF. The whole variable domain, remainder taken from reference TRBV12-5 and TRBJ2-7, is DARVTQTPRHKVTEMGQEVTMRCQPILGHNTVFWYRQTMMQGLELLAYFRNRAPLDDSGMPKDRFSAEMPDATLATLKIQPSEPRDSAVYFCARKGQGLYEQYFGPGTRLTVT.

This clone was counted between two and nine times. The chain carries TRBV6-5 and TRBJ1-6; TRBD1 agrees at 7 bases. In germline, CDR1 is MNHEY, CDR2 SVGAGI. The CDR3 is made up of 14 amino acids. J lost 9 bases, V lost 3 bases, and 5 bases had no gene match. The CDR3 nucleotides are TGTGCCAGCAGTTATGAGACAGGGATTTCACCCCTCCACTTT. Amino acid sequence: CASSYETGISPLHF.

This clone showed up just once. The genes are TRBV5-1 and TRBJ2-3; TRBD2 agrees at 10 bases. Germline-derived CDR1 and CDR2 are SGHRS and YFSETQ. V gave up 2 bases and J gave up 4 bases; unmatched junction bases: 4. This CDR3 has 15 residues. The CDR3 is CASSLASGGPDTQYF. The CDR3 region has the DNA TGCGCCAGCAGCTTAGCTAGCGGGGGCCCAGATACGCAGTATTTT.

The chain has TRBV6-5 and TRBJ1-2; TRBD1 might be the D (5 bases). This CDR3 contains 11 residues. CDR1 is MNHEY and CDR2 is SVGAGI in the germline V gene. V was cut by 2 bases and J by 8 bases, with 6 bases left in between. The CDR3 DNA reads TGTGCCAGCAGTTACGAGGGGGGCTACACCTTC. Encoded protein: CASSYEGGYTF.

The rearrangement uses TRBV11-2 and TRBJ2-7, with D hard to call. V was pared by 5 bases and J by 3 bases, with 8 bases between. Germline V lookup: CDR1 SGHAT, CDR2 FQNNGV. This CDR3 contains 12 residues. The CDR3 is CASSHTSYEQYF. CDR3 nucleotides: TGTGCCAGCAGCCATACGAGCTACGAGCAGTACTTC.

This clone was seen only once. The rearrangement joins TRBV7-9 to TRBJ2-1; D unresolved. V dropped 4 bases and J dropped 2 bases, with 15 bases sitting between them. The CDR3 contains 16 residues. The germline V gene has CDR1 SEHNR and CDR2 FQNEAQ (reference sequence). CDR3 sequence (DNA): TGTGCCAGCAGCTCTGGGTCACTCCCTGCCTACAATGAGCAGTTCTTC. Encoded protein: CASSSGSLPAYNEQFF.

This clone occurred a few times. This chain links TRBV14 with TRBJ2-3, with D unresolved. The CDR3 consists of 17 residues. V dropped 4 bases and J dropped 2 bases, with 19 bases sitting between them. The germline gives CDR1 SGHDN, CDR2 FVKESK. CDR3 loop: CASSPGGRILLTDTQYF. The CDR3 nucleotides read TGTGCCAGCAGCCCCGGCGGACGGATACTACTCACAGATACGCAGTATTTT.

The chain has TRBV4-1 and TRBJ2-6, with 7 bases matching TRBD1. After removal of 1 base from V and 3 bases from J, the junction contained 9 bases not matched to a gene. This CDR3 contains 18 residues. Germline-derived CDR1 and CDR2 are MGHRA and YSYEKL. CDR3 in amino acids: CASSQGVSGGYGANVLTF. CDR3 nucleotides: TGCGCCAGCAGCCAAGGAGTATCAGGGGGTTATGGGGCCAACGTCCTGACTTTC.

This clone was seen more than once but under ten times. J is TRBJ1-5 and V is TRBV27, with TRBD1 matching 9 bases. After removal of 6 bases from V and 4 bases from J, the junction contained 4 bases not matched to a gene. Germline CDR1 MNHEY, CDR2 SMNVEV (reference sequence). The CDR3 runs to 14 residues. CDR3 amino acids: CASRPGTGNQPQHF. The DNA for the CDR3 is TGTGCCAGCAGACCCGGGACAGGGAATCAGCCCCAGCATTTT.

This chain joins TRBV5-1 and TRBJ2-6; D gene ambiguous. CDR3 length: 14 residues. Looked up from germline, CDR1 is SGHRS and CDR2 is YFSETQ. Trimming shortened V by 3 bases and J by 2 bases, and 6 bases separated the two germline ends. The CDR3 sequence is CASSSNAGANVLTF. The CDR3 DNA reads TGCGCCAGCAGCTCCAATGCTGGGGCCAACGTCCTGACTTTC. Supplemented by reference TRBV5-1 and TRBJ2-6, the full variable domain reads KAGVTQTPRYLIKTRGQQVTLSCSPISGHRSVSWYQQTPGQGLQFLFEYFSETQRNKGNFPGRFSGRQFSNSRSEMNVSTLELGDSALYLCASSSNAGANVLTFGAGSRLTVL.

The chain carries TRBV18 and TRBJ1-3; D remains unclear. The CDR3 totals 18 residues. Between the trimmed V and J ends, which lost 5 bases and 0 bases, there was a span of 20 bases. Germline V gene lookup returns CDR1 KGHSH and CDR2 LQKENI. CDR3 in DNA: TGTGCCAGCTCATATGAGGGTGCAGTTCTAAGCTCTGGAAACACCATATATTTT. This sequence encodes CASSYEGAVLSSGNTIYF.